One and the same sample provided the 18 T cell receptor beta chains below, sequenced in a study of blood T cell repertoires in COVID-19. Clones were sequenced by immunoSEQ multiplex PCR, and TCRdb holds only the in-frame ones, with some missing. The sample lists 100,000 to 150,000 clones, 88% occurring once. The sample comprised peripheral blood. Receptors were obtained from a human donor in a cohort sampled during active COVID-19.

J is TRBJ1-1 and V is TRBV6-5; no reliable D call. This CDR3 region has 11 residues. Trimming took off 8 bases at V and 10 bases at J, with 14 bases between the two ends. Looked up from germline, CDR1 is MNHEY and CDR2 is SVGAGI. The CDR3 DNA is TGTGCCAGCTCCCTAAACCGGGTAGCTTTCTTT. Translated, it gives CASSLNRVAFF.

The DNA for the CDR3 is TGTGCCAGCAGCCCAAATCGGGTAGTACAGGGACCCACCGGGGAGCTGTTTTTT. Its protein is CASSPNRVVQGPTGELFF. This chain uses TRBV3-1 (or the pseudogene TRBV3-2) with TRBJ2-2; possible D gene TRBD1, 6 bases. Germline assignment: CDR1 LGHDT and CDR2 YNNKEL (reference sequence). This CDR3 has 18 residues. Trimming removed 4 bases from V and 4 bases from J, with 22 bases in between.

This chain uses TRBV7-9 with TRBJ2-3; 15 positions match TRBD2. Germline values: CDR1 SEHNR, CDR2 FQNEAQ (reference sequence). The CDR3 length is 17 residues. With 4 bases clipped from V and 3 bases from J, the junction kept 5 bases outside the gene matches. The chain's CDR3 is CASSYGLAGGRTDTQYF. The DNA of the CDR3 is TGTGCCAGCAGCTACGGACTAGCGGGAGGGCGGACAGATACGCAGTATTTT.

The chain combines TRBV3-1 (or the pseudogene TRBV3-2) with TRBJ2-4; TRBD2 matches at 15 bases. Germline V lookup: CDR1 LGHDT, CDR2 YNNKEL (reference sequence). The CDR3 is made up of 18 amino acids. The trim removed 3 bases at V and 1 base at J, leaving 4 bases unmatched. CDR3 residues: CASSQGLAGGFAKNIQYF. CDR3 DNA: TGTGCCAGCAGCCAGGGACTAGCGGGAGGATTTGCCAAAAACATTCAGTACTTC.

The chain employs TRBV6-6 and TRBJ1-1, with 8 nucleotides matching TRBD1. J was trimmed by 5 bases and V by 2 bases; bases with no gene match: 4. The germline V gene encodes CDR1 MNHNY and CDR2 SVGAGI (reference sequence). This CDR3 spans 14 amino acids. CDR3 coding DNA: TGTGCCAGCAGTTACCAGGGGGCGCGTACTGAAGCTTTCTTT. Amino acids: CASSYQGARTEAFF.

The chain uses TRBV6-5 and TRBJ2-7; a possible D gene is TRBD1 (7 bases). The CDR3 covers 14 residues. Trimming shortened V by 8 bases and J by 3 bases, and 17 bases separated the two germline ends. CDR1 is MNHEY, CDR2 SVGAGI, per germline. The CDR3 sequence is CASGGTAHNYEQYF. The CDR3 bases are TGTGCCAGCGGGGGGACAGCTCATAACTACGAGCAGTACTTC.

The chain carries TRBV6-1 and TRBJ1-1; 8 bases match TRBD1. Germline lookup yields CDR1 MNHNS and CDR2 SASEGT. V shed 4 bases, J shed 1 base, and the junction held 17 bases outside the gene matches. The CDR3 has 19 amino acids. This chain's CDR3 is CASSGIRWQGAGENTEAFF. CDR3 nucleotide sequence: TGTGCCAGCAGTGGCATAAGATGGCAGGGGGCCGGGGAGAACACTGAAGCTTTCTTT.

The chain links TRBV15 to TRBJ1-2; D perhaps matches TRBD1 (5 bases). Germline assignment: CDR1 LNHNV and CDR2 YYDKDF (reference sequence). This CDR3 contains 15 residues. V was pared by 0 bases and J by 8 bases, with 16 bases between. The CDR3 region has the DNA TGTGCCACCAGCAGAGAAGAGGACATTCGCTACGGCTACACCTTC. Translated, it gives CATSREEDIRYGYTF. The whole variable domain, filled in from reference TRBV15 and TRBJ1-2, reads DAMVIQNPRYQVTQFGKPVTLSCSQTLNHNVMYWYQQKSSQAPKLLFHYYDKDFNNEADTPDNFQSRRPNTSFCFLDIRSPGLGDTAMYLCATSREEDIRYGYTFGSGTRLTVV.

The chain is built from TRBV3-1 (or the pseudogene TRBV3-2) and TRBJ2-7; TRBD2 aligns across 10 bases. The trim removed 3 bases at V and 0 bases at J, leaving 8 bases unmatched. Germline assignment: CDR1 LGHDT and CDR2 YNNKEL (reference sequence). This CDR3 region has 17 residues. The CDR3 sequence is CASSQTLAGVSSYEQYF. In nucleotides, the CDR3 is TGTGCCAGCAGCCAGACGCTAGCGGGAGTGAGCTCCTACGAGCAGTACTTC.

The chain recombines TRBV6-4 with TRBJ1-3, with D possibly TRBD1 on 5 matching bases. The length of the CDR3 is 16 residues. CDR1 is MRHNA, CDR2 SNTAGT, per germline. V was clipped by 4 bases and J by 3 bases, with 16 bases between them. Here the CDR3 DNA reads TGTGCCAGCAGTGGGGGCCCCAGGAAAAGTGGAAACACCATATATTTT. Protein: CASSGGPRKSGNTIYF.

The gene calls are TRBV6-5 and TRBJ2-1; 12 nucleotides agree with TRBD2. After removal of 5 bases from V and 6 bases from J, the junction contained 5 bases not matched to a gene. CDR1 is MNHEY, CDR2 SVGAGI, per germline. There are 15 residues in the CDR3. The chain's CDR3 is CASSPTSGSRNEQFF. The CDR3 DNA follows: TGTGCCAGCAGTCCGACTAGCGGGAGTCGCAATGAGCAGTTCTTC.

In DNA, the CDR3 is TGTGCCAGCAGCCCCCACGAGGGCGCGAACACCGGGGAGCTGTTTTTT. Its protein product is CASSPHEGANTGELFF. This sequence joins TRBV7-9 and TRBJ2-2; D is possibly TRBD2 (5 bases). This CDR3 has 16 residues. CDR1 SEHNR and CDR2 FQNEAQ come from the germline V gene (reference sequence). The V gene lost 5 bases and the J gene lost 0 bases, with 13 bases spanning the gap.

The V call is TRBV6-5, the J call TRBJ2-7, with 10 positions matching TRBD1. CDR3 size: 13 residues. Germline CDR1 is MNHEY and CDR2 is SVGAGI. The J segment lost 4 bases and the V segment lost 6 bases, leaving 3 bases of the junction unmatched. The CDR3 here is CASRTGGVYEQYF. CDR3 sequence (DNA): TGTGCCAGCAGGACAGGGGGCGTGTACGAGCAGTACTTC.

This clone has only one observation. This chain links TRBV5-1 with TRBJ1-1; no reliable D call. V was cut by 2 bases and J by 5 bases, with 13 bases left in between. CDR3 length equals 14 residues. The germline V gene encodes CDR1 SGHRS and CDR2 YFSETQ. The CDR3 is CASSFPEGMTEAFF. In nucleotides, the CDR3 is TGCGCCAGCAGCTTCCCGGAGGGTATGACTGAAGCTTTCTTT. Using reference TRBV5-1 and TRBJ1-1 for the parts outside the CDR3, the full variable domain is KAGVTQTPRYLIKTRGQQVTLSCSPISGHRSVSWYQQTPGQGLQFLFEYFSETQRNKGNFPGRFSGRQFSNSRSEMNVSTLELGDSALYLCASSFPEGMTEAFFGQGTRLTVV.

The chain is built from TRBV19 and TRBJ2-7; TRBD2 might be the D (6 bases). This CDR3 comprises 14 residues. The V end was cut by 3 bases, the J end by 2 bases, with 11 bases between. From germline, CDR1 is LNHDA and CDR2 SQIVND (reference sequence). CDR3 sequence reads: CASSMGGIAYEQYF. In DNA, the CDR3 is TGTGCCAGTAGTATGGGGGGTATCGCCTACGAGCAGTACTTC.

The chain couples TRBV6-4 to TRBJ2-2; no clear D gene. V was clipped by 0 bases and J by 4 bases, with 6 bases between them. Germline CDR1 MRHNA, CDR2 SNTAGT. The length of the CDR3 is 14 residues. CDR3 coding DNA: TGTGCCAGCAGTGACTCGCACGGCACCGGGGAGCTGTTTTTT. Residues: CASSDSHGTGELFF.

The V call is TRBV30, the J call TRBJ2-3; D remains ambiguous. V lost 3 bases, J lost 2 bases, and 9 bases lay in between. CDR1 is GTSNPN, CDR2 SVGIG, per germline (reference sequence). CDR3 length: 13 residues. The DNA for the CDR3 is TGTGCCTGGAGCACGAGTTCCACAGATACGCAGTATTTT. It specifies CAWSTSSTDTQYF.

This clone was picked up a small number of times. The same CDR3 arises from other DNA sequences in this sample as well. V is TRBV19 and J is TRBJ2-7, with D uncertain. Germline V gene lookup returns CDR1 LNHDA and CDR2 SQIVND (reference sequence). The CDR3 totals 12 residues. The ends were cut back, 6 bases at V and 0 bases at J, with 6 bases in the middle. CDR3 DNA sequence: TGTGCCAGTAGCGGTGGCTCCTACGAGCAGTACTTC. Encoded protein: CASSGGSYEQYF.